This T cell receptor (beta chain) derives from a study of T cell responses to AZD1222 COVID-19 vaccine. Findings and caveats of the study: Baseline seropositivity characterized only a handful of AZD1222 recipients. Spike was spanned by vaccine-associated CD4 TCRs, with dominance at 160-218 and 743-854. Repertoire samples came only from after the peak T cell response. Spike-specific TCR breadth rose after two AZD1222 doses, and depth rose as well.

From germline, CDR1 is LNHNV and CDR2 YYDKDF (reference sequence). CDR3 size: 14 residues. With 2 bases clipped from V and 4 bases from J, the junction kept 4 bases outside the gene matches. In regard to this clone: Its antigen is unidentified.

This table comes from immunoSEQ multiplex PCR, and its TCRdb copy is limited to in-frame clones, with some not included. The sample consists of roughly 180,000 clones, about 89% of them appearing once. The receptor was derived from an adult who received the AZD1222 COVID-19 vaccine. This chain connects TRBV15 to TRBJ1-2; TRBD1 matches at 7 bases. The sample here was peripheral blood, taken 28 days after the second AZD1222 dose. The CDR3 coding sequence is TGTGCCACCAGCAGACAGGGGGTGATCTATGGCTACACCTTC. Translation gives CATSRQGVIYGYTF.